The 24 T cell receptor beta chains listed next were all sequenced from one sample in a study of shared clonotypes between healthy human individuals. Clones were sequenced by immunoSEQ multiplex PCR, and TCRdb holds only the in-frame ones, with some missing. The sample consists of about 2.5 million clones, approximately 90% of them appearing once. Input material: naive CD4+ T cells from PBMCs. The subset was: CD45RA+ positively selected. These receptors were obtained from a man in his late teens or twenties in good health. Some clones in this sample may be carry-over from other donors' samples.

The V gene is TRBV28, the J gene TRBJ2-4; D might be TRBD1 (6 bases). V was trimmed by 0 bases and J by 0 bases, leaving 12 bases between them. Germline CDR1 is MDHEN and CDR2 is SYDVKM. This CDR3 has 17 amino acids. The CDR3 DNA reads as TGTGCCAGCAGTTTATGGGGACAACTCCTAGCCAAAAACATTCAGTACTTC. Its translation is CASSLWGQLLAKNIQYF.

The V and J genes are TRBV7-9 and TRBJ2-7; D uncertain. This CDR3 has 14 residues. The V gene's germline CDR1 is SEHNR and CDR2 FQNEAQ (reference sequence). Trimming removed 3 bases from V and 3 bases from J, with 12 bases in between. The CDR3 reads CASSFQELGYEQYF. The DNA of the CDR3 is TGTGCCAGCAGCTTCCAAGAGCTGGGCTACGAGCAGTACTTC. Full variable domain (missing parts from reference TRBV7-9 and TRBJ2-7): DTGVSQNPRHKITKRGQNVTFRCDPISEHNRLYWYRQTLGQGPEFLTYFQNEAQLEKSRLLSDRFSAERPKGSFSTLEIQRTEQGDSAMYLCASSFQELGYEQYFGPGTRLTVT.

The chain joins TRBV6-5 to TRBJ2-3; D may match TRBD1 or TRBD2 (5 bases each). CDR1 is MNHEY and CDR2 is SVGAGI in the germline V gene. This CDR3 has 13 residues. Trimming took off 0 bases at V and 8 bases at J, with 9 bases between the two ends. The CDR3 DNA reads TGTGCCAGCAGTTACTCGAGAGGGACTACGCAGTATTTT. Protein sequence: CASSYSRGTTQYF.

The chain joins TRBV5-1 to TRBJ2-7; 8 bases are a match to TRBD2. The CDR3 extends over 14 amino acids. J was trimmed by 3 bases and V by 6 bases; bases with no gene match: 8. Germline V gene sequence: CDR1 SGHRS, CDR2 YFSETQ. As DNA, the CDR3 is TGCGCCAGCAATGGGTTAGCGGGAAGCTACGAGCAGTACTTC. It is translated as CASNGLAGSYEQYF.

The rearrangement uses TRBV28 and TRBJ2-1, with no clear D. The CDR3 contains 15 residues. With 5 bases removed from V and 6 bases from J, the gap between germline ends came to 17 bases. The V gene's germline CDR1 is MDHEN and CDR2 SYDVKM. CDR3 amino acids: CASSRDPSGLNEQFF. The CDR3 DNA follows: TGTGCCAGCAGTAGAGACCCATCTGGCCTCAATGAGCAGTTCTTC.

The V gene is TRBV5-6, the J gene TRBJ2-1; D is perhaps TRBD2 (6 bases). The V gene's germline CDR1 is SGHDT and CDR2 YYEEEE. The CDR3 runs to 14 residues. The ends were cut back, 5 bases at V and 8 bases at J, with 17 bases in the middle. The CDR3 coding sequence is TGTGCCAGCAGTTACGCTGACGGCGGGGATGAGCAGTTCTTC. Amino acid sequence: CASSYADGGDEQFF.

The J gene is TRBJ1-1, the V gene TRBV7-6; a possible D gene is TRBD1 (6 bases). Trimming left V 0 bases short and J 4 bases short, with 15 bases between. Germline CDR1 and CDR2: SGHVS and FNYEAQ. There are 16 residues in the CDR3. The CDR3 loop reads CASSLAFGGRGTEAFF. The CDR3 DNA is TGTGCCAGCAGCTTAGCATTCGGGGGCCGGGGCACTGAAGCTTTCTTT.

This rearrangement joins TRBV6-1 to TRBJ1-6, with 7 bases identical to TRBD1. The CDR3 covers 15 residues. Unmatched junction bases numbered 5, after V lost 6 bases and J lost 3 bases. The V gene's germline CDR1 is MNHNS and CDR2 SASEGT. The CDR3 loop reads CASRRGDSYNSPLHF. For the CDR3, the DNA is TGTGCCAGCAGGAGGGGGGACAGCTATAATTCACCCCTCCACTTT.

The genes are TRBV7-3 and TRBJ2-7; a possible D gene is TRBD1 (7 bases). Germline values: CDR1 SGHTA, CDR2 FQGTGA. Trimming removed 5 bases from V and 6 bases from J, with 17 bases in between. The CDR3 contains 14 residues. CDR3 sequence: CASSPQGSSGEQYF. CDR3 nucleotides: TGTGCCAGCAGCCCACAGGGGAGTAGCGGCGAGCAGTACTTC.

J is TRBJ2-1 and V is TRBV5-1; the D call may be TRBD1 or TRBD2 (5 bases each). The germline CDR1 and CDR2 sequences are SGHRS and YFSETQ. The CDR3 spans 14 residues. V lost 4 bases and J 7 bases, leaving 15 bases between the germline ends. The CDR3 DNA follows: TGCGCCAGCAGCCCGGTCCGGGACGGGAATGAGCAGTTCTTC. Protein product: CASSPVRDGNEQFF.

The chain couples TRBV29-1 to TRBJ1-4, with D tentatively TRBD1 (5 bases). The CDR3 extends over 14 amino acids. V was clipped by 4 bases and J by 4 bases, with 13 bases between them. Germline lookup yields CDR1 SQVTM and CDR2 ANQGSEA. The CDR3 DNA is TGCAGCGTTGCCCCCCTGGGACTTAATGAAAAACTGTTTTTT. It encodes CSVAPLGLNEKLFF.

Only a few counts were recorded for this clone. Other DNA sequences in the sample encode the same CDR3. This rearrangement joins TRBV30 to TRBJ1-1; D unresolved. The germline V gene has CDR1 GTSNPN and CDR2 SVGIG (reference sequence). CDR3 size: 11 residues. V was pared by 2 bases and J by 7 bases, with 8 bases between. The CDR3 nucleotides read TGTGCCTGGAGTACCCGGGGTGAAGCTTTCTTT. It is translated as CAWSTRGEAFF.

The rearrangement joins TRBV19 to TRBJ1-2; no clear D. Germline CDR1 and CDR2: LNHDA and SQIVND (reference sequence). This CDR3 has 14 residues. Trimming pared 1 base from V and 1 base from J, leaving 7 bases between. The CDR3 is CASSIGRINYGYTF. As DNA, the CDR3 is TGTGCCAGTAGTATAGGTCGGATTAACTATGGCTACACCTTC.

The chain combines TRBV4-3 with TRBJ2-3, with TRBD1 as a possible D gene (6 bases). The V end was cut by 3 bases, the J end by 4 bases, with 26 bases between. Per the germline V gene, CDR1 is LGHNA and CDR2 is YSLEER. CDR3 length: 19 amino acids. CDR3 in amino acids: CASSQSGTLVEGVADTQYF. CDR3 bases: TGCGCCAGCAGCCAGAGCGGCACGTTGGTCGAGGGGGTCGCAGATACGCAGTATTTT.

V and J are TRBV7-3 and TRBJ2-1; D is unclear. V was clipped by 2 bases and J by 0 bases, with 8 bases between them. The CDR3 runs 15 residues. Germline V gives CDR1 SGHTA, CDR2 FQGTGA. The CDR3 protein is CASSLLPYSYNEQFF. The CDR3 DNA reads as TGTGCCAGCAGCTTATTGCCTTACTCCTACAATGAGCAGTTCTTC. Filled out from reference TRBV7-3 and TRBJ2-1, the complete variable domain reads GAGVSQTPSNKVTEKGKYVELRCDPISGHTALYWYRQSLGQGPEFLIYFQGTGAADDSGLPNDRFFAVRPEGSVSTLKIQRTERGDSAVYLCASSLLPYSYNEQFFGPGTRLTVL.

V and J are TRBV7-2 and TRBJ2-5; D is tentatively TRBD1 or TRBD2 (5 bases each). V gave up 5 bases and J gave up 2 bases, with 9 bases separating them. CDR3 size: 13 residues. Germline V gene sequence: CDR1 SGHTA, CDR2 FQGNSA. Here the CDR3 reads CASSRGVQETQYF. CDR3 nucleotides: TGTGCCAGCAGCCGAGGGGTACAAGAGACCCAGTACTTC.

Of note for this clone: The sample contains more than one DNA sequence encoding this CDR3. The CDR3 DNA is TGTGCCAGCAGCCCCGGACCCACTGGAAACACCATATATTTT. This sequence encodes CASSPGPTGNTIYF. The chain has TRBV11-2 and TRBJ1-3; D gene ambiguous. The germline V gene has CDR1 SGHAT and CDR2 FQNNGV. V lost 5 bases to trimming and J lost 2 bases, with 10 bases between them. This CDR3 region has 14 residues.

The rearrangement joins TRBV6-5 to TRBJ2-3; 12 bases match TRBD2. CDR3 length: 16 amino acids. V shed 4 bases, J shed 2 bases, and the junction held 4 bases outside the gene matches. Germline V lookup: CDR1 MNHEY, CDR2 SVGAGI. Here the CDR3 reads CASSWRLAGDTDTQYF. The CDR3 coding sequence is TGTGCCAGCAGTTGGAGACTAGCGGGAGACACAGATACGCAGTATTTT.

The gene calls are TRBV7-7 and TRBJ2-5; D gene uncertain. The V end was cut by 2 bases, the J end by 5 bases, with 12 bases between. The CDR3 has 14 amino acids. Germline CDR1 is SSHAT and CDR2 is FNYEAQ (reference sequence). The CDR3 spells CASSLYPLTETQYF. The CDR3, as DNA: TGTGCCAGCAGCTTATACCCGCTTACCGAGACCCAGTACTTC.

J is TRBJ2-7 and V is TRBV5-4; TRBD2 agrees at 7 bases. In germline, CDR1 is SGHNT, CDR2 YYREEE (reference sequence). The CDR3 consists of 14 residues. The V and J ends lost 1 base and 2 bases, in that order; junction bases with no gene match: 3. The CDR3 reads CASSLSSGPYEQYF. The CDR3 DNA follows: TGTGCCAGCAGCTTGTCTAGCGGCCCCTACGAGCAGTACTTC.

This clone has only one observation. This chain links TRBV30 with TRBJ1-4, with TRBD1 as a possible D gene (6 bases). Germline V gene sequence: CDR1 GTSNPN, CDR2 SVGIG (reference sequence). The V end lost 3 bases, the J end lost 8 bases, and 22 bases lay between the germline ends. The length of the CDR3 is 16 residues. The CDR3 DNA reads TGTGCCTGGAGCAACCGTGGGACACATAAAGGGGAAAAACTGTTTTTT. It codes for CAWSNRGTHKGEKLFF.

This chain links TRBV29-1 with TRBJ2-1, with 8 positions matching TRBD2. The ends lost 7 bases at V and 1 base at J; junction bases unmatched: 9. There are 15 residues in the CDR3. Germline V CDR1 and CDR2: SQVTM, ANQGSEA. The CDR3: CSALGGVDSYNEQFF. The DNA of the CDR3 is TGCAGCGCCCTCGGGGGGGTCGATTCCTACAATGAGCAGTTCTTC.

The chain is built from TRBV18 and TRBJ2-1; the match to TRBD2 covers 7 bases. The germline V gene encodes CDR1 KGHSH and CDR2 LQKENI. V lost 3 bases to trimming and J lost 10 bases; unmatched junction nucleotides: 3. This CDR3 comprises 12 residues. The DNA of the CDR3 is TGTGCCAGCTCACCGAGCGGGACCGAGCAGTTCTTC. This translates into CASSPSGTEQFF.

V gene TRBV21-1 combines with J gene TRBJ1-1. TRBV21-1 is flagged as a pseudogene. This CDR3 has 16 amino acids. In nucleotides, the CDR3 is TGTGCCAGCAGCAAAGGCATCGGCCGTACATGCACTGAAGCTTTCTTT. It codes for CASSKGIGRTCTEAFF.